The clone carrying this TCR beta chain showed up just a few times. The V end was cut by 5 bases, the J end by 2 bases, with 11 bases between. Germline V gene lookup returns CDR1 MDHEN and CDR2 SYDVKM. The CDR3 is 14 amino acids. This specimen comes from a study of human T cells and chemical hapten exposure. On the study more broadly: Small differences in pooled library volume mainly drove the variation in TCR yields per sample.

In the authors' methods: Over 95,000 TCRs per sample was the median, with a range of roughly 20,000 to 750,000. MiXCR, applied by TCRdb to the RACE reads, yields one record per CDR3 protein. The V and J calls follow TCRdb's processing rather than the paper's. In the table there are more than 95,000 distinct CDR3 sequences, under 40% of which are singletons. Time point here: patch test 3, about 24 weeks after DPC sensitization. Noted treatment: therapeutic diphenylcyclopropenone sensitization with weekly scalp DPC. Participating donors were patients with alopecia, aged 18 to 70 years, considered appropriate candidates for DPC.

This chain links TRBV28 with TRBJ2-3; possible D gene TRBD1, 5 bases. Sample: whole blood, taken in connection with sensitization to the hapten diphenylcyclopropenone (DPC). The receptor's source is a man aged 35-49 years with alopecia areata. Some clones in this sample may be carry-over from other donors' samples. CDR3: CASSPQGYTDTQYF. The CDR3 coding sequence is TGTGCCAGCAGTCCTCAGGGTTACACAGATACGCAGTATTTT.